Each of the 8 T cell receptor beta chains below was sequenced from the same sample in a study. TCRdb redid the calling of the 5' RACE reads with MiXCR, one entry per CDR3 protein. This table has some 57,000 distinct CDR3 sequences, approximately 17% appearing once. The sequencing input was naive CD4+ T cells sorted from blood. Subset: naive CD4+ T cells, CD4+CD45RA+CD25-. The receptors originated from a female donor with breast cancer.

This clonotype has a handful of counts. Germline and junction disagree at one end, which may indicate a read error. The chain combines TRBV6-6 with TRBJ2-3; D is possibly TRBD1 (5 bases). CDR1 MNHNY and CDR2 SVGAGI come from the germline V gene (reference sequence). There are 16 residues in the CDR3. The CDR3 sequence is CASSYPQGASTDTQYF. CDR3 bases: TGCGCCAGCAGTTATCCTCAGGGCGCTAGCACAGATACGCAGTATTTT.

On this clonotype itself: The CDR3 does not close with the conserved phenylalanine or tryptophan, likely indicating a read error. The chain links TRBV7-9 to TRBJ1-2, with TRBD1 identical over 8 bases. V trimming: 1 base; J trimming: 8 bases; junction bases outside the gene matches: 0. Germline CDR1 reads SEHNR; CDR2 reads FQNEAQ (reference sequence). This CDR3 contains 12 residues. CDR3 loop: CASSLGDRGYTL. The CDR3, as DNA: TGTGCCAGCAGCTTAGGGGACAGGGGCTACACCTTG.

As for this clonotype: A junction boundary mismatches the germline segment, possibly from a read error. The chain combines TRBV5-1 with TRBJ1-6, with D unclear. This CDR3 contains 15 residues. The germline V gene has CDR1 SGHRS and CDR2 YFSETQ. The CDR3 region is CASSLMTPSDSPRHF. The DNA for the CDR3 is TGCGCCAGCAGCTTAATGACTCCTTCCGATTCACCCCGCCACTTT. Supplemented by reference TRBV5-1 and TRBJ1-6, the full variable domain reads KAGVTQTPRYLIKTRGQQVTLSCSPISGHRSVSWYQQTPGQGLQFLFEYFSETQRNKGNFPGRFSGRQFSNSRSEMNVSTLELGDSALYLCASSLMTPSDSPRHFGNGTRLTVT.

The genes are TRBV7-9 and TRBJ2-2; TRBD1 is a possible D gene (5 bases). This CDR3 contains 15 residues. V was shortened by 1 base and J by 5 bases, with 11 bases between the two germline ends. Germline V gene lookup returns CDR1 SEHNR and CDR2 FQNEAQ (reference sequence). In nucleotides, the CDR3 is TGTGCCAGCAGCTTAGTGGACATACAGACCGGGGAGCTGTTTTTT. Amino acids: CASSLVDIQTGELFF.

This chain connects TRBV6-1 to TRBJ1-2, with D uncertain. The germline CDR1 and CDR2 sequences are MNHNS and SASEGT. The CDR3 has 14 residues. V dropped 2 bases and J dropped 0 bases, with 7 bases sitting between them. The CDR3 loop reads CASSEQLPNYGYTF. The CDR3 DNA reads as TGTGCCAGCAGTGAACAGCTTCCTAACTATGGCTACACCTTC.

This clonotype has a count of ten or more. This chain joins TRBV5-4 and TRBJ2-3; D is perhaps TRBD1 (6 bases). Trimming removed 1 base from V and 5 bases from J, with 11 bases in between. Germline V gene data show CDR1 as SGHNT and CDR2 as YYREEE (reference sequence). The CDR3 is 14 amino acids. The chain's CDR3 is CASSLNRDGDTQYF. As DNA, the CDR3 is TGTGCCAGCAGCTTGAACAGGGATGGAGATACGCAGTATTTT.

Ten or more counts support this clonotype. V and J are TRBV20-1 and TRBJ2-5; no definite D call. Trimming removed 2 bases at V and 4 bases at J, with 8 bases between. CDR3 length: 12 residues. In germline, CDR1 is DFQATT, CDR2 SNEGSKA (reference sequence). CDR3 in DNA: TGCAGTGCTAGACTGGCAGGAGAGACCCAGTACTTC. Translating it yields CSARLAGETQYF.

The chain has TRBV7-2 and TRBJ1-6; D not certain. CDR3 size: 14 residues. Germline assignment: CDR1 SGHTA and CDR2 FQGNSA. V was cut by 4 bases and J by 5 bases, with 9 bases left in between. CDR3 residues: CASSSSYNNSPLHF. CDR3 nucleotide sequence: TGTGCCAGCAGCTCGTCCTATAATAATTCACCCCTCCACTTT.